Here is one T cell receptor (beta chain) with its context. Its cognate antigen has yet to be identified. Base qualities are not recorded, but no much larger clone differs from it by a single base. The immunoSEQ Assay, a bias-controlled multiplex PCR, was used to amplify TCRbeta CDR3 regions from genomic DNA. In the original analysis: Nucleated cell counts per sample were estimated from amplification of reference gene primers within the assay. Sequence reads were collapsed and filtered to measure the absolute abundance of every unique TCRbeta CDR3 rearrangement. For each sample, productive Simpson clonality was calculated as the square root of Simpson's diversity index across productive rearrangements. The clones in this table, taken by TCRdb from immuneACCESS, are in-frame only. Not every clone is retained; where verified, under half of the shortfall comes from an unresolved V gene, and the cause of the rest is unknown. V, J and clone size are taken as reported in that table, and D and trimming were inferred from the DNA itself. For this sample the table gives 140,000 to 150,000 clones, of which approximately 88% were detected only once. Jointly, the top ten make up approximately 1.5% of the sample.

Collaborating institutions collected whole blood in K2EDTA tubes following their own protocols. For TCRbeta analysis, collaborators shipped samples as frozen whole blood, isolated PBMCs, or DNA extracted from either of those sample types. According to the germline V gene, CDR1 reads KGHSH and CDR2 reads LQKENI. Between the V and J ends, shortened by 3 bases and 3 bases respectively, the junction contains 15 bases. Including the terminal cysteine and phenylalanine, the CDR3 comprises 16 residues. Only the CDR3 DNA is retained, 48 bases long and in frame from the first base. The sample belongs to a study of blood T cell repertoires in COVID-19 (dated by TCRdb to 2018 to 2020). For the study in its entirety: Samples from collaborators originated in the United States, Italy and Spain and spanned both the acute and convalescent phases of COVID-19. The prospective study material was composed of cDNA or gDNA derived from T cells, B-cell-depleted T cells, or PBMCs. The dataset comprised deeply sampled blood TCRbeta repertoires from subjects exposed to, actively infected with, or recovered from COVID-19. The repertoires were released in a freely available public database intended as a resource for research on the immune response to SARS-CoV-2. Samples were obtained from the ongoing ImmuneRACE study (first 160 participants) and from 1,254 subjects provided by 6 global collaborators. The sample metadata nearly always contained a de-identified subject ID, COVID-19 status, age in years and sex. HLA class I and class II types, where available, came from metadata supplied by the sample provider rather than from assay-based typing.

The full study reports these points: The quantity of clinical and demographic metadata differed by source and by participant and was supplied without curation.

The sequence derives from a woman between 45 and 65 years old with acute or convalescent COVID-19. The rearrangement joined TRBV18 to TRBJ1-5; TRBD1 is a weak D gene call, 5 bases matching. The sequenced sample consisted of peripheral blood. The CDR3 has the sequence CASSPVQAGHNQPQHF. The nucleotides are TGTGCCAGCTCACCCGTACAGGCGGGGCACAATCAGCCCCAGCATTTT.